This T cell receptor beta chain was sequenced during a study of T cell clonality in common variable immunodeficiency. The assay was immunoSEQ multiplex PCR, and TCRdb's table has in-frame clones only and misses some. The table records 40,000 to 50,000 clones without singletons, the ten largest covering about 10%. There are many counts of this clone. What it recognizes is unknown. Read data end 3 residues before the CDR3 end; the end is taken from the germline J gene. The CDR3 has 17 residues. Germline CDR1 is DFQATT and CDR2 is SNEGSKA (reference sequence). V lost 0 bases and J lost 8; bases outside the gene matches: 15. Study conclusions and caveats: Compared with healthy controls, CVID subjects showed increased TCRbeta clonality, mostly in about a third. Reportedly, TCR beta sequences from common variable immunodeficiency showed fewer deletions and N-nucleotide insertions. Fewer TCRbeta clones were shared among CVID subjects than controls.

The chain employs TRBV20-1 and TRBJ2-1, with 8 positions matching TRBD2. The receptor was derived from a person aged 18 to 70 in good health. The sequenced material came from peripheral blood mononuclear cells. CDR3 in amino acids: CSARDLSGGTLWDEQFF. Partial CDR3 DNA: TGCAGTGCTAGAGATCTTTCGGGGGGGACCCTTTGGGATGAG.